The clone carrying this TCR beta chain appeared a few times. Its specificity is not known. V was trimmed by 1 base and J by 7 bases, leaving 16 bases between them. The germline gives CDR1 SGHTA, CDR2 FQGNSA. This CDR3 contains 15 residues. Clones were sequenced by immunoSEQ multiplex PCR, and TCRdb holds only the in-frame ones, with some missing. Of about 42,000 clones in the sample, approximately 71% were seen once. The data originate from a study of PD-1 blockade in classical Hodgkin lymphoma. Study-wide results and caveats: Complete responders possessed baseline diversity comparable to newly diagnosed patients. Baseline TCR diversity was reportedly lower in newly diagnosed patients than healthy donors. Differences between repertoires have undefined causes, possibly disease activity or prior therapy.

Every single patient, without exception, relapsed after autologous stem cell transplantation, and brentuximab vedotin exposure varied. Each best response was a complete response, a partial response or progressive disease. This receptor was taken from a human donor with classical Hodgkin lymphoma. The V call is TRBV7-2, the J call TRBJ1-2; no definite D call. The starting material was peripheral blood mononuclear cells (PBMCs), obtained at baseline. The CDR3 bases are TGTGCCAGCAGCTTAGGGGGAGAATTACAGCTTGGCTACACCTTC. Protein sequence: CASSLGGELQLGYTF.